These T cell receptor beta chains were read from a single sample in a study of technical replicates of blood from a few donors. Assay: immunoSEQ multiplex PCR; the TCRdb copy retains only in-frame clones and omits some. There are about 88,000 clones in the sample; around 90% occur only once, and 0.2% to 0.3% lies in the top ten. Sequencing was done on a sample of T cells isolated from PBMCs. The source is a human donor in good health. CDR3s include the opening cysteine and the closing phenylalanine or tryptophan. A D gene is named only where the DNA matches it firmly. Rows may omit the clone size; those that give it use once, few, many or a size class.

V gene,clone size,J gene,D gene,CDR3 DNA,CDR3 protein
TRBV5-8,.,TRBJ1-1,.,TGTGCCAGCAGCTTTCGGAGCATATATTTTCGCCTCCTGAACACTGAAGCTTTCTTT,CASSFRSIYFRLLNTEAFF
TRBV10-3,once,TRBJ2-1,TRBD2,TGTGCCATCAGTGTTAGAGGGAGGGCCGGGAAGGATGAGCAGTTCTTC,CAISVRGRAGKDEQFF
TRBV6-1,.,TRBJ2-4,.,TGTGCCAGTAGAGACCGGGAGAGTGTAGACATTCAGTACTTC,CASRDRESVDIQYF
TRBV13,.,TRBJ2-2,TRBD2,TGTGCCAGCAGCTTAGACGGCGGGAGCCATCGGAACACCGGGGAGCTGTTTTTT,CASSLDGGSHRNTGELFF
TRBV9,.,TRBJ2-5,.,TGTGCCAGCAGCGTAGGGAGTCAGCAAGAGACCCAGTACTTC,CASSVGSQQETQYF
TRBV2,.,TRBJ2-2,TRBD2,TGTGCCAAAAAACCGGGGGGGCCCACCGGGGAGCTGTTTTTT,CAKKPGGPTGELFF
TRBV4-1,.,TRBJ1-1,.,TGCGCCAGCAGCCAAGATAGTCCAGGATTGAACACTGAAGCTTTCTTT,CASSQDSPGLNTEAFF
TRBV5-1,.,TRBJ2-2,TRBD1,TGCGCCAGCAGCCAGACCGGGACAGGCACCGGGGAGCTGTTTTTT,CASSQTGTGTGELFF
TRBV5-5,.,TRBJ1-6,.,TGTGCCAGCAGCCGTACTACAGGGACGGGTTCACCCCTCCACTTT,CASSRTTGTGSPLHF
TRBV5-1,.,TRBJ2-7,TRBD1,TGCGCCAGCAGCGACGGGACAGGGCTTCTTTGGCAGTACTTC,CASSDGTGLLWQYF
TRBV12-5,.,TRBJ1-1,.,TGTGCTAGTGGGACCGGGACATTCGAAGCTTTCTTT,CASGTGTFEAFF
TRBV14,.,TRBJ2-7,TRBD2,TGTGCCAGCAGCCAAGATCCGCGGGGGGAGCAGTACTTC,CASSQDPRGEQYF
TRBV30,.,TRBJ1-2,.,TGTGCCTGGAGTGTACGCGGAGTTTCCCTATATGGCTACACCTTC,CAWSVRGVSLYGYTF
TRBV7-9,once,TRBJ1-1,.,TGTGCCAGCAGCCTTGGAGGCGCCGAAGCTTTCTTT,CASSLGGAEAFF
TRBV28,.,TRBJ1-1,.,TGTGCCAGCAGTTTCTTCCAAGCCAACACTGAAGCTTTCTTT,CASSFFQANTEAFF
TRBV18,.,TRBJ2-7,.,TGTGCCAGCTCGCCAAGGCCGGTGGACAGTATTTCCTACGAGCAGTACTTC,CASSPRPVDSISYEQYF
TRBV27,.,TRBJ2-1,TRBD2,TGTGCCAGTACCGGGACTAGTGGTAACAATGAGCAGTTCTTC,CASTGTSGNNEQFF
TRBV5-5,once,TRBJ2-7,TRBD2,TGTGCCAGCAGCTTAACTAGCGGGGCGAGGGAGCAGTACTTC,CASSLTSGAREQYF
TRBV10-3,.,TRBJ2-7,.,TGTGCCATCAGGGCGGCAGGGGAGGGCGAGCAGTACTTC,CAIRAAGEGEQYF
TRBV25-1,.,TRBJ2-2,.,TGTGCCAGCAGTGAAATATCGACTAGAATGGGGCCCGGGGAGCTGTTTTTT,CASSEISTRMGPGELFF
TRBV29-1,.,TRBJ1-5,.,TGCAGCGTGACAGTCAACAATCAGCCCCAGCATTTT,CSVTVNNQPQHF
TRBV28,.,TRBJ2-3,.,TGTGCCAGCAGCCAGACTAAATTAGAAACTAGCACAGATACGCAGTATTTT,CASSQTKLETSTDTQYF
TRBV6-1,.,TRBJ2-2,TRBD2,TGTGCCAGCAGTCCGGGCAGCGGGGGGCCCGGGGAGCTGTTTTTT,CASSPGSGGPGELFF
TRBV7-8,.,TRBJ2-2,.,TGTGCCAGCAGCTTAGTTCCGCGACAAGGAAACACCGGGGAGCTGTTTTTT,CASSLVPRQGNTGELFF
TRBV27,.,TRBJ1-5,.,TGTGCCAGCAGTAAGGGAGTCAATCAGCCCCAGCATTTT,CASSKGVNQPQHF
TRBV28,.,TRBJ2-7,TRBD1,TGTGCCAGCAGTGCCCCCCGGGACAGGGCTCAGCAGTACTTC,CASSAPRDRAQQYF
TRBV6-1,.,TRBJ2-5,.,TGTGCCAGCAAGGGGGAGCAAAGGGATCGAGAGACCCAGTACTTC,CASKGEQRDRETQYF
TRBV2,.,TRBJ2-1,.,TGTGCCAGCAGGGTGACATCCCCATACAATGAGCAGTTCTTC,CASRVTSPYNEQFF
TRBV28,.,TRBJ2-7,TRBD2,TGTGCCAGCAGCCCTTTCTTCCAGCGGGAGGGATACTCCTACGAGCAGTACTTC,CASSPFFQREGYSYEQYF
TRBV11-2,once,TRBJ2-7,TRBD1,TGTGCCAGCAGCTTAGGCTCGGGGACAGCAGACTACGAGCAGTACTTC,CASSLGSGTADYEQYF
TRBV10-3,once,TRBJ2-5,.,TGTGCCATCAGTGAAGGGGGAGAGACCCAGTACTTC,CAISEGGETQYF
TRBV27,once,TRBJ1-1,TRBD1,TGTGCCAGCAGTTTATACCCGGACAGGGTTACCACTGAAGCTTTCTTT,CASSLYPDRVTTEAFF
TRBV7-4,.,TRBJ2-5,TRBD2,TGTGCCAGCAGCTCCCGGACTAGCGGCAAAGAGACCCAGTACTTC,CASSSRTSGKETQYF
TRBV6-1,.,TRBJ2-1,.,TGTGCCAGCAGTCCACTAGCTCCTGAGTACAATGAGCAGTTCTTC,CASSPLAPEYNEQFF
TRBV6-5,.,TRBJ1-1,TRBD1,TGTGCCAGCAGTCCCCGGACAGGGAAGAACACTGAAGCTTTCTTT,CASSPRTGKNTEAFF
TRBV29-1,.,TRBJ2-7,TRBD2,TGCAGCGTGGGCGCTAGCGGGATCCAGTACTTC,CSVGASGIQYF
TRBV15,.,TRBJ2-1,TRBD1,TGTGCCACCAGCCCGGACAGGGGAAGGGGTGAGCAGTTCTTC,CATSPDRGRGEQFF
TRBV14,once,TRBJ1-5,.,TGTGCCAGCAGTCATGGGGAACAGGGTTCGGGCAATCAGCCCCAGCATTTT,CASSHGEQGSGNQPQHF
TRBV28,.,TRBJ2-7,TRBD2,TGTGCCAGCAGTTTAGGAGGGAGGGTCTACGAGCAGTACTTC,CASSLGGRVYEQYF
TRBV4-2,once,TRBJ1-2,TRBD1,TGTGCCAGCAGCCAAGGGACAGGGTGGGAGAGCTATGGCTACACCTTC,CASSQGTGWESYGYTF
TRBV19,.,TRBJ2-7,TRBD1,TGTGCCAGTAGTGTACCGGGACAGGGGACCTACGAGCAGTACTTC,CASSVPGQGTYEQYF
TRBV14,once,TRBJ2-1,TRBD1,TGTGCCAGCAGCCAGCTACCGAACAGGGGGCACCCCAATGAGCAGTTCTTC,CASSQLPNRGHPNEQFF
TRBV5-1,.,TRBJ2-2,TRBD1,TGCGCCAGCAGCCCCTCCGGGACAGGGGGGTCGGCCGGGGAGCTGTTTTTT,CASSPSGTGGSAGELFF
TRBV28,.,TRBJ2-1,TRBD1,TGTGCCAGCAGTTTCCCGGGACAGCTCAATGAGCAGTTCTTC,CASSFPGQLNEQFF
TRBV19,.,TRBJ1-2,.,TGTGCCAGTAGTATAGAGGCCCAAGCTAACTATGGCTACACCTTC,CASSIEAQANYGYTF
TRBV4-1,.,TRBJ2-5,TRBD2,TGCGCCAGCAGCCAACCGGGGGGGGCTGAGGAGACCCAGTACTTC,CASSQPGGAEETQYF
TRBV11-2,.,TRBJ1-2,TRBD1,TGTGCCAGCAGCTCCGGGGATTACAGGGGATTTGGCTACACCTTC,CASSSGDYRGFGYTF
TRBV6-5,.,TRBJ2-3,TRBD1,TGTGCCAGCAGTTACGGGTTGACAGGGGGAGATACGCAGTATTTT,CASSYGLTGGDTQYF
TRBV9,.,TRBJ1-2,.,TGTGCCAGCAACCTCCAACCGGACAGCCTTTATCATGGCTACACCTTC,CASNLQPDSLYHGYTF
TRBV2,.,TRBJ1-5,TRBD1,TGTGCCAGCAGTGAAGGACAGGGACATAGCAATCAGCCCCAGCATTTT,CASSEGQGHSNQPQHF
TRBV5-5,.,TRBJ2-1,.,TGTGCCAGCAGCTTGGGATTCCGGGATATATACAATGAGCAGTTCTTC,CASSLGFRDIYNEQFF
TRBV11-2,.,TRBJ2-1,.,TGTGCCAGCAGCCCAGGTAGCGATGAGCAGTTCTTC,CASSPGSDEQFF
TRBV28,.,TRBJ1-2,TRBD1,TGTGCCAGCGTCGGGACAGCGGATGGCTACACCTTC,CASVGTADGYTF
TRBV28,.,TRBJ2-1,TRBD2,TGTGCCAGCAGTAACTCACCCAGGGCCCTAGCGGGAGGCGGGAATGAGCAGTTCTTC,CASSNSPRALAGGGNEQFF
TRBV11-2,.,TRBJ2-7,TRBD1,TGTGCCAGCAGGAGTTATATGGGACAGCTCACCTACGAGCAGTACTTC,CASRSYMGQLTYEQYF